This entry concerns a single TCR beta chain. TCRdb's table, derived via immunoSEQ multiplex PCR, lists solely in-frame clones and lacks some. In the table there are about 190,000 clones, around 84% of which are singletons. This sample was taken from a study of blood T cell repertoires in COVID-19. V was trimmed by 6 bases and J by 0 bases, leaving 15 bases between them. CDR3 length: 15 amino acids. CDR1 LNHDA and CDR2 SQIVND come from the germline V gene (reference sequence). V usage is TRBV19 and J usage is TRBJ2-7, with a possible D match to TRBD2 (6 bases). Sequences were obtained from peripheral blood. The sequence came from a man aged 25 to 40 with active or convalescent COVID-19. The CDR3 region is CASSNPGLGSYEQYF. CDR3 DNA: TGTGCCAGTAGCAACCCGGGACTTGGCTCCTACGAGCAGTACTTC.